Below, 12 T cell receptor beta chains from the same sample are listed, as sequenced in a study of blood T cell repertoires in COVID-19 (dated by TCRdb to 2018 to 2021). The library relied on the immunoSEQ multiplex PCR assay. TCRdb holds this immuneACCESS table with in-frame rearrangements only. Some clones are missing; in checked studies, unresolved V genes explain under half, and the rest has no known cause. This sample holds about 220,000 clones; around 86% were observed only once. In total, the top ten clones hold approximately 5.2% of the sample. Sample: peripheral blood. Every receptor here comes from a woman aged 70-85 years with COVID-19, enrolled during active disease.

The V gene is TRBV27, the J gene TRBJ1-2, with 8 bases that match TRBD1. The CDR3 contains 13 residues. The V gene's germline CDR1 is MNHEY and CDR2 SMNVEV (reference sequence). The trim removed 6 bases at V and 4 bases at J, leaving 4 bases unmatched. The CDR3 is CASRTGTGYGYTF. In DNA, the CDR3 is TGTGCCAGCAGGACCGGGACAGGCTATGGCTACACCTTC.

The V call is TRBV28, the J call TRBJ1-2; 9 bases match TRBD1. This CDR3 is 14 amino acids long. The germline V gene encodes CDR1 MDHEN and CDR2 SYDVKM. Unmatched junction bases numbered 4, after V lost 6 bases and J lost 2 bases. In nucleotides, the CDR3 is TGTGCCAGCAGCCCCGGGACAGGGAACTATGGCTACACCTTC. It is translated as CASSPGTGNYGYTF.

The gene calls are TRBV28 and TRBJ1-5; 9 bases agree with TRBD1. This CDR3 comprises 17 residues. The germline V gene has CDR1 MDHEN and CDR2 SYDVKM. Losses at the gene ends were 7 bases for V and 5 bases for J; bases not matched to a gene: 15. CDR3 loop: CASTPNLSTGGYQPQHF. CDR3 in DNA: TGTGCCAGCACCCCTAACCTATCGACAGGGGGATATCAGCCCCAGCATTTT. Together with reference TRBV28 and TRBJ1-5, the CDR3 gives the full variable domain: DVKVTQSSRYLVKRTGEKVFLECVQDMDHENMFWYRQDPGLGLRLIYFSYDVKMKEKGDIPEGYSVSREKKERFSLILESASTNQTSMYLCASTPNLSTGGYQPQHFGDGTRLSIL.

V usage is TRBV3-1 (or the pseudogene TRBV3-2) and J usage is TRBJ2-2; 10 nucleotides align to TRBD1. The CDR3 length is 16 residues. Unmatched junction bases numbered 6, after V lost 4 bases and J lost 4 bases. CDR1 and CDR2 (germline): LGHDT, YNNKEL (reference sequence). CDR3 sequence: CASSRTGTGVTGELFF. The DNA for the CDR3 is TGTGCCAGCAGCCGAACCGGGACAGGGGTCACCGGGGAGCTGTTTTTT.

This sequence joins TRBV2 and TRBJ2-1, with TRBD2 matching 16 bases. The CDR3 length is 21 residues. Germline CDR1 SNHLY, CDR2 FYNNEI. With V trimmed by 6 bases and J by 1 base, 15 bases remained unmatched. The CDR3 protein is CASRVGAPGLAGGPSYNEQFF. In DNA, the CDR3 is TGTGCCAGCAGAGTAGGGGCCCCGGGACTAGCGGGAGGGCCATCCTACAATGAGCAGTTCTTC.

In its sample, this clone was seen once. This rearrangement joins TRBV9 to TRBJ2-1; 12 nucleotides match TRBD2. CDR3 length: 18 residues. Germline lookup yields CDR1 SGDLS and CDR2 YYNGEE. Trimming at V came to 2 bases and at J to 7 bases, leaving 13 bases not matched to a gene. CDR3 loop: CASSVRGASGRARNEQFF. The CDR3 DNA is TGTGCCAGCAGCGTGAGAGGGGCTAGCGGGAGGGCCAGGAATGAGCAGTTCTTC.

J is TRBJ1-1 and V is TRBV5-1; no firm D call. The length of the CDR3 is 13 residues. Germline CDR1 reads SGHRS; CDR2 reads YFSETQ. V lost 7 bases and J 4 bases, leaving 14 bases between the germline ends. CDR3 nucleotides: TGCGCCAGCGGTGGTAACCCAGGCACTGAAGCTTTCTTT. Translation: CASGGNPGTEAFF.

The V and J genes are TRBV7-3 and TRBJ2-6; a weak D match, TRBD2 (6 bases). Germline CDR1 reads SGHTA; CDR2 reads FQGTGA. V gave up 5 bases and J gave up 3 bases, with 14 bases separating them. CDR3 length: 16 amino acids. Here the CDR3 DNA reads TGTGCCAGCAGCCCGCGGGGAAGTAATGGGGCCAACGTCCTGACTTTC. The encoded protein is CASSPRGSNGANVLTF.

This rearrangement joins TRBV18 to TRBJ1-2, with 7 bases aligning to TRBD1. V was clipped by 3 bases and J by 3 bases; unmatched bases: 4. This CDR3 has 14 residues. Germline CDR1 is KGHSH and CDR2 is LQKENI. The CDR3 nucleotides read TGTGCCAGCTCACCTAGAGGACAGGACTATGGCTACACCTTC. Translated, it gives CASSPRGQDYGYTF.

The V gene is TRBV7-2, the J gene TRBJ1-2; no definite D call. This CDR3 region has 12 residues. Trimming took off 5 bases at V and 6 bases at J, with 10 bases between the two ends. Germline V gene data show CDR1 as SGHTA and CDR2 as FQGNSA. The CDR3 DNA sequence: TGTGCCAGCAGCGCCACAGCTGATGGCTACACCTTC. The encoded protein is CASSATADGYTF.

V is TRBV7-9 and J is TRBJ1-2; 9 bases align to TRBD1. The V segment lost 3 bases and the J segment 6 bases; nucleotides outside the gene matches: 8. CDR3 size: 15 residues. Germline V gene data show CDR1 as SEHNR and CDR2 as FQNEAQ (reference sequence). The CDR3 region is CASSFTGGSPNGYTF. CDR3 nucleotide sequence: TGTGCCAGCAGCTTTACAGGGGGCTCTCCCAATGGCTACACCTTC.

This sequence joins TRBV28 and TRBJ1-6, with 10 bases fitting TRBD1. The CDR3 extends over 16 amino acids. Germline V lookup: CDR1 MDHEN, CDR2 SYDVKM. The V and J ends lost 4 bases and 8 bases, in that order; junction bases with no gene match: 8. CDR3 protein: CASSSGQGRWYSPLHF. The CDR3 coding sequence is TGTGCCAGCAGTTCGGGACAGGGGAGATGGTATTCACCCCTCCACTTT.